Following are 17 T cell receptor beta chains from one sample sequenced in a study of T cell changes during pregnancy in multiple sclerosis. Some clones are missing from TCRdb's copy, which holds only in-frame ones; the method was immunoSEQ multiplex PCR. The table has 70,000 to 95,000 clones, roughly 91% seen once. Sequences were derived from peripheral blood, sampled after pregnancy. The receptors were gathered from a female donor in good health, enrolled as a control in a pregnancy study.

The CDR3 DNA follows: TGTGCCAGCGACCGGGGTAGACGGGGCACCGGGGAGCTGTTTTTT. It yields the protein CASDRGRRGTGELFF. This chain links TRBV25-1 with TRBJ2-2; a possible D gene is TRBD2 (5 bases). CDR1 and CDR2 (germline): MGHDK, SYGVNS. V gave up 8 bases and J gave up 4 bases, with 17 bases separating them. The CDR3 has 15 amino acids.

This chain joins TRBV4-2 and TRBJ1-4; 8 positions agree with TRBD1. The CDR3 is 16 amino acids. The germline V gene encodes CDR1 LGHNA and CDR2 YNFKEQ. Trimming removed 4 bases from V and 0 bases from J; junction bases left unmatched: 4. CDR3 loop: CASSPTGGTTNEKLFF. DNA for the CDR3: TGTGCCAGCAGCCCTACAGGGGGTACAACTAATGAAAAACTGTTTTTT.

V gene TRBV29-1 combines with J gene TRBJ1-5; D remains unclear. V lost 7 bases and J lost 1, with 5 bases in between. This CDR3 contains 11 residues. Germline loops: CDR1 SQVTM, CDR2 ANQGSEA. The DNA for the CDR3 is TGCAGCGCGTCCAGCAATCAGCCCCAGCATTTT. Translation gives CSASSNQPQHF. Full variable domain (rest looked up from reference TRBV29-1 and TRBJ1-5): SAVISQKPSRDICQRGTSLTIQCQVDSQVTMMFWYRQQPGQSLTLIATANQGSEATYESGFVIDKFPISRPNLTFSTLTVSNMSPEDSSIYLCSASSNQPQHFGDGTRLSIL.

This rearrangement joins TRBV4-3 to TRBJ2-2, with 11 bases aligning to TRBD2. The CDR3 covers 17 residues. Germline loops: CDR1 LGHNA, CDR2 YSLEER. With V trimmed by 2 bases and J by 7 bases, 9 bases remained unmatched. CDR3 nucleotide sequence: TGCGCCAGCAGCCAAACACTAGCGGGAGCCGGGAACGGGGAGCTGTTTTTT. Translation: CASSQTLAGAGNGELFF.

The chain combines TRBV14 with TRBJ1-2, with a possible D match to TRBD1 (5 bases). V lost 1 base to trimming and J lost 6 bases, with 15 bases between them. CDR1 is SGHDN and CDR2 is FVKESK in the germline V gene. This CDR3 has 15 amino acids. This CDR3 reads CASSQGPRAGDGYTF. Written as DNA, the CDR3 is TGTGCCAGCAGCCAAGGCCCCAGGGCGGGAGATGGCTACACCTTC.

The rearrangement joins TRBV7-2 to TRBJ2-1; tentative D call: TRBD2 (5 bases). V was cut by 2 bases and J by 4 bases, with 15 bases left in between. Germline V gives CDR1 SGHTA, CDR2 FQGNSA. This CDR3 comprises 16 residues. The CDR3 sequence: CASSLSPGSAYNEQFF. Written as DNA, the CDR3 is TGTGCCAGCAGCTTATCTCCGGGATCGGCATACAATGAGCAGTTCTTC.

This rearrangement joins TRBV5-4 to TRBJ2-4, with 7 nucleotides matching TRBD1. Per germline, CDR1 SGHNT and CDR2 YYREEE (reference sequence). With 4 bases clipped from V and 1 base from J, the junction kept 8 bases outside the gene matches. The CDR3 is 16 residues long. The CDR3 protein is CASSKTGSLAKNIQYF. The DNA for the CDR3 is TGTGCCAGCAGCAAGACAGGGAGTCTCGCCAAAAACATTCAGTACTTC.

The V gene is TRBV2, the J gene TRBJ1-4; TRBD1 matches 7 bases. This CDR3 contains 15 residues. V was pared by 2 bases and J by 8 bases, with 8 bases of the junction left unmatched. Germline assignment: CDR1 SNHLY and CDR2 FYNNEI. CDR3 coding DNA: TGTGCCAGCAGTGAAAGACCGGACAGGAGGGAAAAACTGTTTTTT. Its translation: CASSERPDRREKLFF.

J is TRBJ1-2 and V is TRBV6-5; the D gene is possibly TRBD1 (5 bases). The CDR3 spans 16 residues. Per the germline V gene, CDR1 is MNHEY and CDR2 is SVGAGI. With 0 bases removed from V and 4 bases from J, the gap between germline ends came to 15 bases. CDR3 in amino acids: CASSYSNGGSFYGYTF. As DNA, the CDR3 is TGTGCCAGCAGTTACTCGAACGGGGGGAGTTTCTATGGCTACACCTTC.

This clone was seen a single time. The genes are TRBV7-3 and TRBJ2-1, with TRBD2 matching over 13 bases. J gave up 10 bases and V 3 bases, and 6 bases lay outside the gene matches. The CDR3 spans 15 residues. Germline assignment: CDR1 SGHTA and CDR2 FQGTGA. The CDR3 sequence is CASSLPGLAGKEQFF. The CDR3 DNA sequence: TGTGCCAGCAGCTTGCCGGGACTAGCGGGAAAAGAGCAGTTCTTC.

The chain joins TRBV15 to TRBJ2-7; TRBD1 agrees at 8 bases. The CDR3 runs 14 residues. The germline gives CDR1 LNHNV, CDR2 YYDKDF (reference sequence). Trimming at V came to 1 base and at J to 5 bases, leaving 4 bases not matched to a gene. CDR3 bases: TGTGCCACCAGCAGAGGACAGGGGCGGGACGAGCAGTACTTC. Its translation is CATSRGQGRDEQYF.

The V call is TRBV28, the J call TRBJ1-1; TRBD1 is a possible D gene (5 bases). Germline V lookup: CDR1 MDHEN, CDR2 SYDVKM. V dropped 3 bases and J dropped 4 bases, with 12 bases sitting between them. CDR3 length: 14 amino acids. CDR3 amino acids: CASSFGQGGTEAFF. In nucleotides, the CDR3 is TGTGCCAGCAGTTTTGGGCAGGGCGGCACTGAAGCTTTCTTT.

The genes are TRBV29-1 and TRBJ2-7; tentative D call: TRBD1 (5 bases). Deletions cut 2 bases from V and 5 bases from J, with 13 bases between. The CDR3 is made up of 13 amino acids. Germline V gives CDR1 SQVTM, CDR2 ANQGSEA. CDR3 amino acids: CSVENLGADEQYF. The CDR3 coding sequence is TGCAGCGTTGAAAACTTAGGGGCGGACGAGCAGTACTTC.

This rearrangement joins TRBV4-3 to TRBJ2-1; D is uncertain. Deletions cut 3 bases from V and 13 bases from J, with 16 bases between. Germline lookup yields CDR1 LGHNA and CDR2 YSLEER. CDR3 length equals 13 residues. This CDR3 reads CASSQVPVGLQFF. For the CDR3, the DNA is TGCGCCAGCAGCCAGGTTCCGGTGGGCCTACAGTTCTTC.

This clone was detected only once. The rearrangement uses TRBV20-1 and TRBJ2-1, with a tentative D call TRBD1 (5 bases). V shed 0 bases and J shed 13 bases, with 10 bases lying between them. The CDR3 runs 11 residues. Looked up from germline, CDR1 is DFQATT and CDR2 is SNEGSKA (reference sequence). This CDR3 reads CSARDLGVQFF. CDR3 bases: TGCAGTGCTAGAGATTTAGGGGTACAGTTCTTC.

The chain employs TRBV5-1 and TRBJ2-2; D is unresolved. The germline CDR1 and CDR2 sequences are SGHRS and YFSETQ. The V and J ends lost 4 bases and 1 base respectively, with 5 bases between them. The CDR3 covers 13 residues. CDR3 sequence reads: CASSVVNTGELFF. CDR3 nucleotide sequence: TGCGCCAGCAGCGTAGTGAACACCGGGGAGCTGTTTTTT.

The chain carries TRBV15 and TRBJ2-5, with a possible D match to TRBD2 (6 bases). The CDR3 runs 16 residues. CDR1 and CDR2 from the germline V gene are LNHNV and YYDKDF (reference sequence). Trimming stripped 0 bases from V and 5 bases from J, with 16 bases between. CDR3 nucleotides: TGTGCCACCAGCAGAGACCTTAGCGGAGCCCGGGAGACCCAGTACTTC. Amino acids: CATSRDLSGARETQYF.